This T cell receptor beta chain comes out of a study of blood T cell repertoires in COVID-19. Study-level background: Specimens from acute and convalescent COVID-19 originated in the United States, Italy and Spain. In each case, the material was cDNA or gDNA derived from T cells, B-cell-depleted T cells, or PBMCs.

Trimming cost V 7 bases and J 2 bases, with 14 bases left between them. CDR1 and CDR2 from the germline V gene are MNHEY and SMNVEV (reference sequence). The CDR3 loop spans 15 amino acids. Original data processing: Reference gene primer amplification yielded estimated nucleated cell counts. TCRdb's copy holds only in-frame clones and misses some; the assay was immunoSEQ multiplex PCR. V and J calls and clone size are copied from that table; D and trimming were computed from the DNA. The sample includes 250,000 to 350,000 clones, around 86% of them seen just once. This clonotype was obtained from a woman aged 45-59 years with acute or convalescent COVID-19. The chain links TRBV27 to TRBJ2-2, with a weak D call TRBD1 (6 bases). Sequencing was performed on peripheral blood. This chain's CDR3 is CASTRAGVNTGELFF. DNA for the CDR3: TGTGCCAGCACTCGGGCAGGGGTTAACACCGGGGAGCTGTTTTTT.